A single TCR beta chain is shown here with its context. Its antigen is unidentified. TCRdb reprocessed the 5' RACE reads with MiXCR, giving one entry per CDR3 protein. Of about 200,000 distinct CDR3 sequences listed, over 9% are singletons. This sample is part of a study of T-cell memory formation after mild COVID-19. Whole-study context: The two donors had largely donor-specific TCR clusters.

Study-level results: Certain responding clones were present in pre-infection memory, suggesting participation of cross-reactive memory. Whether second-wave clones peaking at day 37 were SARS-CoV-2 specific went unconfirmed. Largely, contracting CD4+ clones fell within CM and EM, and contracting CD8+ clones within EMRA.

Per the germline V gene, CDR1 is DFQATT and CDR2 is SNEGSKA (reference sequence). This CDR3 region has 15 residues. J lost 3 bases, V lost 6 bases, and 9 bases had no gene match. The chain has TRBV20-1 and TRBJ1-5, with TRBD1 matching 9 bases. This clonotype was sampled from a man younger than 30 who had mild COVID-19 (a few samples of this study predate the infection). Cell type and time point are not known. Sequenced: PBMCs or a T cell subset sorted from them (not recorded which). The CDR3 loop is CSARGQGVYNQPQHF. Written as DNA, the CDR3 is TGCAGTGCGCGGGGACAGGGAGTCTACAATCAGCCCCAGCATTTT.